Listed below are T cell receptor beta chains from one sample, sequenced in a study of cytomegalovirus exposure and HLA in healthy donors. Sequencing used immunoSEQ multiplex PCR; TCRdb keeps in-frame clones, though not all of them. In the table there are about 200,000 clones, about four fifths of which are singletons. Sequencing was performed on PBMCs. Receptors were obtained from a woman aged 18 to 35 in good health and CMV-seronegative. Both conserved end residues are part of each CDR3. A D gene is named only where the DNA matches it firmly. Expanded clones are given a class, and other clones once, few, many or no size at all.

V,size,length,J,D,DNA,CDR3
TRBV7-6,.,13,TRBJ2-3,.,TGTGCCAGCAGCCCCCAAAACACAGATACGCAGTATTTT,CASSPQNTDTQYF
TRBV27,.,14,TRBJ2-6,.,TGTGCCAGCAGTCCAGACTCTGGGGCCAACGTCCTGACTTTC,CASSPDSGANVLTF
TRBV29-1,once,16,TRBJ2-3,TRBD2,TGCAGCGTTGAAGATGTCCTAGCGGGAGAATCAGATACGCAGTATTTT,CSVEDVLAGESDTQYF
TRBV7-6,.,17,TRBJ1-3,.,TGTGCCAGCAGCCCAAGGACAGAACTAAACTCTGGAAACACCATATATTTT,CASSPRTELNSGNTIYF
TRBV7-2,.,19,TRBJ1-3,.,TGTGCCAGCAGCCGCTTATCGATGACAGGAGCCGCCTCTGGAAACACCATATATTTT,CASSRLSMTGAASGNTIYF
TRBV30,.,14,TRBJ2-1,.,TGTGCCTGGAGTCCCCGGGGTTCCTACAATGAGCAGTTCTTC,CAWSPRGSYNEQFF
TRBV2,few,14,TRBJ1-1,.,TGTGCCAGCACCACAGGGAATTGGAGGACTGAAGCTTTCTTT,CASTTGNWRTEAFF
TRBV27,.,14,TRBJ1-6,.,TGTGCCAGCGGCCTACAGGGATATAATTCACCCCTCCACTTT,CASGLQGYNSPLHF
TRBV27,.,13,TRBJ1-1,.,TGTGCCAGCAGTTCCCGGGTAAACACTGAAGCTTTCTTT,CASSSRVNTEAFF
TRBV19,.,14,TRBJ1-5,TRBD1,TGTGCCACTCAACTGGGACAGCCCAATCAGCCCCAGCATTTT,CATQLGQPNQPQHF
TRBV11-2,once,15,TRBJ2-7,TRBD2,TGTGCCAGCAGCTATACTAGCGGGGGCTTCTACGAGCAGTACTTC,CASSYTSGGFYEQYF
TRBV2,.,16,TRBJ1-3,.,TGTGCCAGCAGTGAAGTCCTGACTGTCTCTGGAAACACCATATATTTT,CASSEVLTVSGNTIYF
TRBV30,once,16,TRBJ2-1,TRBD2,TGTGCCTGGAGTGGACTAGCGGGAGCCCTATACAATGAGCAGTTCTTC,CAWSGLAGALYNEQFF
TRBV30,.,19,TRBJ2-4,TRBD2,TGTGCCTGGGGCCCGGGACTAGCGGGAAGTCAACTAGCCAAAAACATTCAGTACTTC,CAWGPGLAGSQLAKNIQYF
TRBV14,.,16,TRBJ2-3,.,TGTGCCAGCAGCCAGGGTAAGGGGAGGAGCACAGATACGCAGTATTTT,CASSQGKGRSTDTQYF
TRBV28,.,13,TRBJ1-5,TRBD1,TGTGCCAGCAGTGGGACAGGCAATCAGCCCCAGCATTTT,CASSGTGNQPQHF
TRBV11-2,.,14,TRBJ1-1,.,TGTGCCAGCAGCCACGTCGGAGGGAACACTGAAGCTTTCTTT,CASSHVGGNTEAFF
TRBV25-1,.,15,TRBJ2-2,TRBD1,TGTGCCAGCTGGGGACAGGGAAGCGACACCGGGGAGCTGTTTTTT,CASWGQGSDTGELFF
TRBV9,.,14,TRBJ1-3,.,TGTGCCAGCAGCGTAGAGACAGACAGAAACACCATATATTTT,CASSVETDRNTIYF
TRBV5-6,.,16,TRBJ2-3,TRBD1,TGTGCCAGCAGCGTAAACAGGGGTTCACCCACAGATACGCAGTATTTT,CASSVNRGSPTDTQYF
TRBV5-4,.,18,TRBJ2-2,TRBD2,TGTGCCAGCAGCTTCTCTAGCGGGAGGTATACGAACACCGGGGAGCTGTTTTTT,CASSFSSGRYTNTGELFF
TRBV4-3,.,16,TRBJ1-2,.,TGCGCCAGCAGCCAAGATCGGACACCCAACCCTCATGGCTACACCTTC,CASSQDRTPNPHGYTF
TRBV25-1,.,15,TRBJ2-1,TRBD2,TGTGCCAGCTCTAGCGGGAGGGCCCGGTACAATGAGCAGTTCTTC,CASSSGRARYNEQFF
TRBV5-6,.,16,TRBJ2-7,TRBD2,TGTGCCAGCAGCAACCTGGGACTAGCGGGAGATACCGAGCAGTACTTC,CASSNLGLAGDTEQYF
TRBV5-6,once,17,TRBJ2-2,TRBD2,TGTGCCAGCAGCTTGGCTAGGGCTAGCGGCGACACCGGGGAGCTGTTTTTT,CASSLARASGDTGELFF
TRBV27,.,14,TRBJ1-2,TRBD1,TGTGCCAGCAGTTACGGCCGGGACAGGGGCGGCTACACCTTC,CASSYGRDRGGYTF
TRBV6-5,.,11,TRBJ2-3,.,TGTGCCGCGTCTCGGGGAGATACGCAGTATTTT,CAASRGDTQYF
TRBV6-5,.,16,TRBJ1-3,TRBD1,TGTGCCAGCAGTTACGAGTTACCGGGACAGGGCTACACCATATATTTT,CASSYELPGQGYTIYF
TRBV9,.,13,TRBJ2-7,.,TGTGCCAGCAGCGTTGGGCAGGGGCTCGAGCAGTACTTC,CASSVGQGLEQYF
TRBV19,.,14,TRBJ1-4,TRBD1,TGTGCCAGTAAGCCCACAGGGGTAACGGAAAAACTGTTTTTT,CASKPTGVTEKLFF
TRBV14,.,19,TRBJ2-5,TRBD2,TGTGCCAGCAGCCCGCTCCGGACTAGCGGGCGCTCCCAACAAGAGACCCAGTACTTC,CASSPLRTSGRSQQETQYF
TRBV2,few,13,TRBJ1-1,TRBD1,TGTGCCAGCAGAGGGGACAGGGGGACTGAAGCTTTCTTT,CASRGDRGTEAFF
TRBV5-4,once,13,TRBJ2-5,.,TGTGCCAGCAGAGGGGGGGGCGCGGAGACCCAGTACTTC,CASRGGGAETQYF
TRBV7-9,few,17,TRBJ2-7,TRBD2,TGTGCCAGCAGCATATCCGGGACTAGCGGCACCTCCTACGAGCAGTACTTC,CASSISGTSGTSYEQYF
TRBV7-2,.,13,TRBJ1-1,.,TGTGCCAGCAGCTTAGAAAGGACTGTAGAAGCTTTCTTT,CASSLERTVEAFF
TRBV10-1,.,14,TRBJ2-1,TRBD2,TGCGCCAGCAGCCTAACAAGGACTAGCGATGAGCAGTTCTTC,CASSLTRTSDEQFF
TRBV2,.,13,TRBJ2-1,TRBD1,TGTGCCAGCAGAACGCTAACAGGGGCTGAGCAGTTCTTC,CASRTLTGAEQFF
TRBV6-5,.,14,TRBJ1-5,.,TGTGCCAGCAGTGCAGACACAAGCAATCAGCCCCAGCATTTT,CASSADTSNQPQHF
TRBV9,.,15,TRBJ2-3,TRBD1,TGTGCCAGCAGCTCCCAAGGACAGGGTTTAGATACGCAGTATTTT,CASSSQGQGLDTQYF
TRBV30,.,16,TRBJ2-7,TRBD2,TGTGCCTGGAGCGACCTCAGACTAGCGGGAGGCTACGAGCAGTACTTC,CAWSDLRLAGGYEQYF
TRBV10-3,few,14,TRBJ2-5,.,TGTGCCATCAGTGACGAGACTAGGAGCGAGACCCAGTACTTC,CAISDETRSETQYF
TRBV19,.,18,TRBJ2-3,TRBD2,TGTGCCAGTAGTATCAAGGGGTTAGCGGGAGGTCGAGCAGATACGCAGTATTTT,CASSIKGLAGGRADTQYF
TRBV2,.,15,TRBJ1-6,TRBD1,TGTGCCAGCAGGGACAGGGTCTCCTATAATTCACCCCTCCACTTT,CASRDRVSYNSPLHF